This T cell receptor beta chain derives from a study of blood T cells in healthy people across ages (dated by TCRdb to 2015 to 2017). General notes on the study: Template switching captured roughly one uniquely barcoded TCR beta cDNA molecule per two T cells in model experiments. Using deep sequencing normalized with unique cDNA molecular identifiers, the study measured how TCR beta repertoire diversity changes with age. The donors were divided into four age groups: young (average around 17 years), middle-aged (approximately 41), aged (under 70) and long-lived (roughly 88). Using the same blood draw, the study looked at two additional independent replicas of 1 million unique cDNA reads for two donors, one aged 18 to 30 and the other aged 80 or older. Beyond this particular receptor, the publication reports: A strong correlation was found between observed TCR beta diversity and the percentage of naive T cells measured by flow cytometry. As age increased, observed TCR beta diversity per million T cells dropped in a roughly linear way, and a significant reduction was already evident by age around 41. Donor CMV infection status was unknown, potentially confounding age-related changes in expanded clonotypes. Estimates of total diversity based on one million sequenced T cells were considered lower bounds and underestimates. Compared with the aged group, the long-lived group had more naive CD4+ T cells, fewer expanded clones and increased TCR diversity, a pattern suggesting age selection. Bulk unsorted PBMC profiling prevented conclusive comparison of naive and antigen-experienced compartments.

The protocol used for the library was 5' RACE. The sequencer listed for this sample is Illumina HiSeq 2500. A second roughly 6 to 12 cycle PCR used a sample-barcoded 5' primer and a J-beta primer mix. A template-switch 5' adaptor carrying 12 random nucleotides introduced a unique molecular identifier onto each TCR beta cDNA molecule. Each sample yielded at least 3 million CDR3-containing paired-end reads. First-strand cDNA synthesis was performed from all RNA using the Mint cDNA synthesis kit, with priming by a TRBC-specific oligonucleotide. All cDNA was treated with uracil-DNA glycosylase and then went through a first 18-cycle PCR with the universal primers M1SS and BC2_uni_R. The paper's processing steps were these. For normalization, 1 million high-quality reads were randomly selected from each sample, with every read carrying a distinct molecular identifier. Instead of being binned into consensus sequences, reads with shared molecular identifiers were discarded. CDR3 identification, clonotype clustering and error correction used MiTCR with a Q25 quality threshold and the strictest error-elimination algorithm. A nonparametric unseen species model using Euler transformation provided a lower-bound estimate of total TCR beta diversity. The public reads were run again by TCRdb, first through fastp at Q25 and then through MiXCR, and only productive beta chains were kept. Every distinct CDR3 protein forms one entry, paired with its most common genes and DNA. It is TCRdb's table, rather than the study itself, that gives the V and J calls and clone size. In this sample the table shows over 750,000 distinct CDR3 sequences, about 25% of which occur a single time. The leading ten clones occupy 8% to 10% of the sample.

Donors were 39 systemically healthy Caucasian individuals from Russia aged 6 to 90 years. Approximately 9.3 milliliters of peripheral blood were collected from each donor into EDTA-treated Vacutainer tubes. Ficoll-Paque density-gradient centrifugation was used to isolate PBMCs, with at least 7 million obtained per sample. Total RNA was extracted from PBMCs with Trizol reagent, with at least 6 micrograms obtained per sample. For every donor, an aliquot of PBMCs went through flow cytometry to measure the percentages of naive CD45RAhigh/CD27high T cells. As for this clonotype: No antigen is known for it. No much larger clonotype is one base removed from it; base qualities were not supplied.

From its cysteine to its phenylalanine, the CDR3 spans 11 amino acids. Only the CDR3 portion is preserved as DNA: 33 bases, with reading frame beginning at the first base. As encoded in the germline V gene, CDR1 is SQVTM while CDR2 is ANQGSEA. Trimming takes 3 bases off V and 13 bases off J; junction bases not matched to a gene: 9. These data also formed part of another study, on T cells of mothers and their children. The second paper states: Donors were nine systemically healthy Caucasian individuals: three mothers and their six children. cDNA synthesis consumed the entire amount of extracted RNA, loaded at around 1.5 ug RNA in each 15 ul reaction. In the second PCR, the M1S primer added sample barcodes and 2-4 random nucleotides. Each mother yielded over 9 million TCR beta CDR3 reads and each child some 3 million reads. Thymic selection shapes the output of TCR recombination in a similar way in related and unrelated pairs, and inherited differences have a minor effect. Related mother-child pairs always showed normalized repertoire overlap that was slightly higher than in unrelated mother-child pairs, though the difference was never significant. With a sensitivity of 90 to 100 clones per million clonotypes, no persistent microchimeric T cell clones were detected. Deep NGS was used in the study to compare the TCR beta repertoires of mothers and children and to look for features that separate related mother-child pairs from unrelated individuals. Mothers averaged about 40 +/- 4 years of age and children averaged roughly 12 +/- 4 years. After adapters were ligated using NEBNext reagents, the libraries underwent 100+100 nt paired-end sequencing on an Illumina HiSeq 2000. To prevent cross-contamination, the mother and child libraries were prepared one month apart and sequenced in separate runs. For each donor, between about 450,000 and 2,300,000 distinct TCR beta clonotypes were identified. Naive TCR beta clonotypes were estimated from low-frequency clonotypes matched to each donor's FACS-determined naive share, without sorting.

The TCR originated in a boy under 18 in good health. The rearrangement combines TRBV29-1 with TRBJ2-7, with 7 central nucleotides matching TRBD2. Specimen: blood. CDR3 loop: CSVDLSGAHYF. The sequence in DNA is TGCAGCGTTGATCTAAGCGGGGCACACTACTTC.